This TCR beta chain is drawn from a study of blood T cell repertoires in COVID-19. Study details: The study drew acute and convalescent COVID-19 samples from the United States, Italy and Spain. Nucleic acid was either cDNA or gDNA, and it came from T cells, B-cell-depleted T cells, or PBMCs.

Per the original methods: Reference gene primer amplification gave nucleated cell count estimates. Sequencing used immunoSEQ multiplex PCR; TCRdb keeps in-frame clones, though not all of them. The DNA gave D and trimming, while V, J and clone size come from that table. The sample has some 130,000 clones, roughly nine tenths seen once. The sequenced sample was peripheral blood. The TCR sequence derives from a man between 45 and 60 years old with active COVID-19.

The CDR3 DNA sequence: TGTGCCAGCAGCCGATTGATGACAGGACAAGAGACCCAGTACTTC. Translating it yields CASSRLMTGQETQYF. The V call is TRBV3-1 (or the pseudogene TRBV3-2), the J call TRBJ2-5; perhaps TRBD1 as D (6 bases). CDR1 LGHDT and CDR2 YNNKEL come from the germline V gene (reference sequence). V lost 4 bases to trimming and J lost 2 bases, with 14 bases between them. This CDR3 has 15 residues.